The 9 T cell receptor beta chains below were found in one sample sequenced in a study of cytomegalovirus exposure and HLA in healthy donors. The PCR employed 60 Vbeta primers together with 13 Jbeta primers. Measured with immunoSEQ multiplex PCR; TCRdb has only the in-frame clones, and not every one. The sample has about 160,000 clones; roughly 85% are singletons. The sample was PBMCs. These receptors came from a male donor in good health and CMV-seropositive.

V and J are TRBV27 and TRBJ2-2; 8 bases line up with TRBD2. The CDR3 covers 17 residues. Germline loops: CDR1 MNHEY, CDR2 SMNVEV (reference sequence). The ends lost 2 bases at V and 1 base at J; junction bases unmatched: 6. CDR3 protein: CASSLRGLAGNTGELFF. The CDR3 nucleotides read TGTGCCAGCAGTTTACGAGGGCTAGCGGGGAACACCGGGGAGCTGTTTTTT.

The chain links TRBV9 to TRBJ2-1, with D unclear. Germline V gene sequence: CDR1 SGDLS, CDR2 YYNGEE. Trimming took 0 bases from V and 9 from J, leaving 16 bases between them. CDR3 length: 15 amino acids. CDR3: CASSVGSAFWSEQFF. The CDR3 bases are TGTGCCAGCAGCGTAGGTTCTGCTTTCTGGAGTGAGCAGTTCTTC.

CDR3 in amino acids: CASSLWDSRYEQYF. In DNA, the CDR3 is TGTGCCAGCAGCCTCTGGGACAGCCGTTACGAGCAGTACTTC. This sequence joins TRBV7-2 and TRBJ2-5; 7 positions agree with TRBD1. The J call is doubtful: the DNA matches TRBJ2-7 better. The germline V gene has CDR1 SGHTA and CDR2 FQGNSA. The CDR3 runs to 14 residues.

The chain couples TRBV2 to TRBJ2-1; the D gene is possibly TRBD1 (5 bases). There are 16 residues in the CDR3. Per the germline V gene, CDR1 is SNHLY and CDR2 is FYNNEI. V shed 0 bases and J shed 1 base, with 10 bases lying between them. CDR3 sequence: CASSEAQWTSYNEQFF. The CDR3 bases are TGTGCCAGCAGTGAAGCGCAATGGACATCCTACAATGAGCAGTTCTTC.

Only a few counts were recorded for this clone. This chain uses TRBV27 with TRBJ2-1; 7 positions agree with TRBD2. The length of the CDR3 is 16 residues. J was trimmed by 7 bases and V by 3 bases; bases with no gene match: 12. CDR1 is MNHEY and CDR2 is SMNVEV in the germline V gene (reference sequence). The CDR3 bases are TGTGCCAGCAGTTTGTCCGGGAGGTCGAGTTGGAATGAGCAGTTCTTC. The encoded protein is CASSLSGRSSWNEQFF.

This chain connects TRBV9 to TRBJ2-7; TRBD1 matches 10 bases. After removal of 2 bases from V and 2 bases from J, the junction contained 7 bases not matched to a gene. Germline values: CDR1 SGDLS, CDR2 YYNGEE. The CDR3 sequence is 16 residues long. The DNA of the CDR3 is TGTGCCAGCAGCGTTTCCTCGGGACAGGGGACCTACGAGCAGTACTTC. Its protein is CASSVSSGQGTYEQYF. Looking up the rest from reference TRBV9 and TRBJ2-7 gives the full variable domain: DSGVTQTPKHLITATGQRVTLRCSPRSGDLSVYWYQQSLDQGLQFLIQYYNGEERAKGNILERFSAQQFPDLHSELNLSSLELGDSALYFCASSVSSGQGTYEQYFGPGTRLTVT.

This sequence joins TRBV5-1 and TRBJ2-3, with 10 positions matching TRBD2. Germline CDR1 reads SGHRS; CDR2 reads YFSETQ. The CDR3 length is 15 residues. The V segment lost 5 bases and the J segment 4 bases; nucleotides outside the gene matches: 7. This chain's CDR3 is CASRLAGLASDTQYF. The CDR3, as DNA: TGCGCCAGCAGACTGGCGGGACTAGCGTCAGATACGCAGTATTTT.

The V gene is TRBV27, the J gene TRBJ2-1; TRBD1 matches 7 bases. Unmatched junction bases numbered 14, after V lost 5 bases and J lost 1 base. This CDR3 is built from 18 residues. The germline gives CDR1 MNHEY, CDR2 SMNVEV (reference sequence). In DNA form, the CDR3 reads TGTGCCAGCAGTACGTCCGGGACAGCCGACGTTTCCTACAATGAGCAGTTCTTC. It is translated as CASSTSGTADVSYNEQFF.

The V gene is TRBV10-3, the J gene TRBJ2-3; TRBD2 aligns across 12 bases. CDR3 length: 15 residues. V gave up 9 bases and J gave up 4 bases; unmatched junction bases: 8. From germline, CDR1 is ENHRY and CDR2 SYGVKD. CDR3 DNA sequence: TGTGCCATAGCTTCTAGCGGGGGGGCGTCAGATACGCAGTATTTT. Translated, it gives CAIASSGGASDTQYF.